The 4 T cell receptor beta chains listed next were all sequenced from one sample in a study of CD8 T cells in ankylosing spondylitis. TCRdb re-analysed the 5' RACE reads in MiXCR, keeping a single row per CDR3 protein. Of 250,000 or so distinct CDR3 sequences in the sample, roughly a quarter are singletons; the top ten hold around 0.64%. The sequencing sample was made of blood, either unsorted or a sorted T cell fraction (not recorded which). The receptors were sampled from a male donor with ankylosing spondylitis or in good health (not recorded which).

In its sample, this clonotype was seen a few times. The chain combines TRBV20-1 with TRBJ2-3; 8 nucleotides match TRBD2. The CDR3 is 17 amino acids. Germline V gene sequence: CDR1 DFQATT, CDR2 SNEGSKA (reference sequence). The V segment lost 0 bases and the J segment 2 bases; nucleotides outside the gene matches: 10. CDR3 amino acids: CSARDARRGVNTDTQYF. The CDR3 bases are TGCAGTGCTAGAGATGCCAGGCGGGGGGTTAACACAGATACGCAGTATTTT.

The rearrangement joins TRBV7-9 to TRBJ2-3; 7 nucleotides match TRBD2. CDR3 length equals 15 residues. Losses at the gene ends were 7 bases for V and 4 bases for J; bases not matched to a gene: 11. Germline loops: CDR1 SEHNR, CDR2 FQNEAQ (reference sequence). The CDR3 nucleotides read TGTGCCAGCACAACCTTGCGCGGGGGTGCAGATACGCAGTATTTT. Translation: CASTTLRGGADTQYF.

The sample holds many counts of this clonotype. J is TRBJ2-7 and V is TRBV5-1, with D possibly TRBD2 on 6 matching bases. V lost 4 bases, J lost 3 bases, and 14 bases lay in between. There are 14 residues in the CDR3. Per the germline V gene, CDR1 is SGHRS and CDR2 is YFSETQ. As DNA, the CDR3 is TGCGCCAGCAGCCCGGAGGGCACCCGCTACGAGCAGTACTTC. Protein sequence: CASSPEGTRYEQYF.

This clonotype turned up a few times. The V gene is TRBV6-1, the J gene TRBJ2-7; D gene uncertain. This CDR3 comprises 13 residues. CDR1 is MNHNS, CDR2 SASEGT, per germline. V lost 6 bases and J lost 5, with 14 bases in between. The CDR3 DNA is TGTGCCAGCAGCCGCGGATCCACTAACGAGCAGTACTTC. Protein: CASSRGSTNEQYF.